What follows are 10 T cell receptor beta chains derived from one specimen sequenced in a study of blood T cell repertoires in COVID-19. Profiling relied on immunoSEQ multiplex PCR, and the TCRdb table lists in-frame clones only, not all of them. In the table there are fewer than 200,000 clones, under 85% of which are singletons. Sequenced input: peripheral blood. These receptors came from a man in his 70s with acute or convalescent COVID-19.

V usage is TRBV5-1 and J usage is TRBJ1-2; D is possibly TRBD1 (6 bases). The ends were cut back, 0 bases at V and 4 bases at J, with 19 bases in the middle. The CDR3 runs 17 residues. CDR1 and CDR2 from the germline V gene are SGHRS and YFSETQ. CDR3 sequence: CASSLERSGGGGYGYTF. CDR3 sequence (DNA): TGCGCCAGCAGCTTGGAGCGGTCCGGGGGAGGGGGCTATGGCTACACCTTC.

This rearrangement joins TRBV5-1 to TRBJ2-7; possibly TRBD2 for D (7 bases). CDR3 length: 15 residues. Trimming took off 5 bases at V and 7 bases at J, with 22 bases between the two ends. Germline-derived CDR1 and CDR2 are SGHRS and YFSETQ. The CDR3 coding sequence is TGCGCCAGCAGTCCTTGGACTAGGTCCCAGGGGGAGCAGTACTTC. Translation gives CASSPWTRSQGEQYF. The variable domain in full, with the rest retrieved from reference TRBV5-1 and TRBJ2-7, is KAGVTQTPRYLIKTRGQQVTLSCSPISGHRSVSWYQQTPGQGLQFLFEYFSETQRNKGNFPGRFSGRQFSNSRSEMNVSTLELGDSALYLCASSPWTRSQGEQYFGPGTRLTVT.

The rearrangement joins TRBV15 to TRBJ2-7; D is possibly TRBD1 (6 bases). From germline, CDR1 is LNHNV and CDR2 YYDKDF (reference sequence). The CDR3 runs 16 residues. V was clipped by 5 bases and J by 4 bases, with 21 bases between them. The CDR3 sequence: CATSPTGTQGWYEQYF. CDR3 in DNA: TGTGCCACCAGCCCCACCGGGACACAGGGTTGGTACGAGCAGTACTTC.

The chain couples TRBV6-1 to TRBJ2-7; 11 positions match TRBD2. The V gene's germline CDR1 is MNHNS and CDR2 SASEGT. This CDR3 is 15 amino acids long. J gave up 3 bases and V 1 base, and 2 bases lay outside the gene matches. The CDR3 reads CASSEGGTSGYEQYF. CDR3 bases: TGTGCCAGCAGTGAAGGGGGGACTAGCGGCTACGAGCAGTACTTC.

This chain uses TRBV19 with TRBJ2-6; D unclear. Germline loops: CDR1 LNHDA, CDR2 SQIVND (reference sequence). The CDR3 extends over 14 amino acids. Between the trimmed V and J ends, which lost 7 bases and 0 bases, there was a span of 7 bases. The CDR3 reads CASTDTSGANVLTF. CDR3 bases: TGTGCCAGTACAGACACCTCTGGGGCCAACGTCCTGACTTTC. Looking up the rest from reference TRBV19 and TRBJ2-6 gives the full variable domain: DGGITQSPKYLFRKEGQNVTLSCEQNLNHDAMYWYRQDPGQGLRLIYYSQIVNDFQKGDIAEGYSVSREKKESFPLTVTSAQKNPTAFYLCASTDTSGANVLTFGAGSRLTVL.

The V call is TRBV7-3, the J call TRBJ1-1; weak D call: TRBD1 (5 bases). CDR1 is SGHTA and CDR2 is FQGTGA in the germline V gene. V was cut by 0 bases and J by 5 bases, with 13 bases left in between. CDR3 length equals 15 residues. This CDR3 is CASSLTGRRGTEAFF. CDR3 in DNA: TGTGCCAGCAGCTTAACGGGACGGCGGGGGACTGAAGCTTTCTTT.

The V call is TRBV10-2, the J call TRBJ2-7, with D tentatively TRBD1 (6 bases). Germline CDR1 and CDR2: WSHSY and SAAADI. Deletions cut 8 bases from V and 7 bases from J, with 18 bases between. The CDR3 has 13 residues. The CDR3 is CASASTGHGEQYF. The CDR3 nucleotides are TGCGCCAGCGCCTCAACGGGACACGGGGAGCAGTACTTC.

V and J are TRBV6-5 and TRBJ2-4; 9 bases fit TRBD1. Trimming at V came to 6 bases and at J to 6 bases, leaving 6 bases not matched to a gene. In germline, CDR1 is MNHEY, CDR2 SVGAGI. This CDR3 comprises 14 residues. The CDR3, as DNA: TGTGCCAGCAGCGTGACAGGGGGTGGAAACATTCAGTACTTC. The encoded protein is CASSVTGGGNIQYF.

The chain couples TRBV5-3 to TRBJ2-4; the match to TRBD2 covers 12 bases. TRBV5-3 is noted as an ORF with a role that remains uncertain. The ends lost 0 bases at V and 5 bases at J; junction bases unmatched: 6. The CDR3 has 17 amino acids. The CDR3, as DNA: TGTGCCAGAAGCTTGGAACTAGCGGGGGGCCCTCAAAACATTCAGTACTTC. This sequence encodes CARSLELAGGPQNIQYF.

This clone turned up a few times. The V and J genes are TRBV5-1 and TRBJ2-7; D possibly corresponds to TRBD2 (5 bases). Germline lookup yields CDR1 SGHRS and CDR2 YFSETQ. The CDR3 is 12 residues long. Trimming removed 3 bases at V and 4 bases at J, with 8 bases between. This CDR3 is CASSSGGYEQYF. For the CDR3, the DNA is TGCGCCAGCAGCTCCGGCGGGTACGAGCAGTACTTC.